Below, 2 T cell receptor beta chains from the same sample are listed, as sequenced in a study of T cell responses to AZD1222 COVID-19 vaccine. Assay: immunoSEQ multiplex PCR; the TCRdb copy retains only in-frame clones and omits some. The data hold roughly 49,000 clones, with roughly three quarters observed a single time. The starting material was peripheral blood, obtained on day 0 of MenACWY control vaccination. These receptors were taken from an adult in good health.

The chain links TRBV30 to TRBJ2-3, with a possible D match to TRBD1 (6 bases). Trimming took 4 bases from V and 1 from J, leaving 9 bases between them. The CDR3 is 13 residues long. The germline gives CDR1 GTSNPN, CDR2 SVGIG (reference sequence). Here the CDR3 reads CAWNAGGTDTQYF. CDR3 in DNA: TGTGCCTGGAACGCAGGGGGCACAGATACGCAGTATTTT.

The chain has TRBV7-9 and TRBJ2-3; D possibly corresponds to TRBD1 (6 bases). Trimming removed 3 bases from V and 5 bases from J, with 12 bases in between. CDR1 and CDR2 from the germline V gene are SEHNR and FQNEAQ (reference sequence). CDR3 length equals 14 residues. CDR3 in amino acids: CASSFRDTLDTQYF. CDR3 bases: TGTGCCAGCAGCTTCCGGGACACCTTAGATACGCAGTATTTT. Variable domain in full (rest from reference TRBV7-9 and TRBJ2-3): DTGVSQNPRHKITKRGQNVTFRCDPISEHNRLYWYRQTLGQGPEFLTYFQNEAQLEKSRLLSDRFSAERPKGSFSTLEIQRTEQGDSAMYLCASSFRDTLDTQYFGPGTRLTVL.